This T cell receptor (beta chain) came from a study of T cell clones after liver transplantation (dated by TCRdb to between 2018 and 2021). About the study as a whole: The samples were obtained from ITN030ST, a randomized trial that attempted immunosuppression withdrawal within 2 years after liver transplantation. After a pre-transplant mixed lymphocyte reaction, TCRbeta sequencing was used to pinpoint donor-reactive T cell clones, which were subsequently tracked in post-transplant blood. As an antigen-independent comparator for the donor-reactive sequences, third party-reactive TCRbeta sequences from pre-transplant MLRs were identified as well. Three of the eight recipients were HCV-positive; the others were transplanted for non-autoimmune, non-viral indications. The subjects received no induction therapy and were kept on standard immunosuppression until randomization at 12-24 months post-transplant. Tolerance meant complete immunosuppression withdrawal for at least one year without liver enzymes rising beyond twice the upper limit of normal. Blood samples were collected pre-transplant, pre-randomization before withdrawal, and post-randomization after either full withdrawal or failed withdrawal. The study cohort included 8 liver transplant recipients, of whom 3 were classified as tolerant and 5 as non-tolerant.

Frozen genomic DNA underwent high-throughput TCRbeta CDR3 sequencing by immunoSEQ, including PCR amplification, mapping, bias correction and internal controls. Regarding the original processing steps: Productive rearrangements were retained, and unique TCRbeta sequences were defined by the CDR3 nucleotide sequence together with the V and J gene. A sequence counted as donor-reactive only if the sequence showed at least 5-fold expansion in CFSE-low cells compared with unstimulated pre-transplant cells and had a frequency of at least 0.01%. To ensure at least 90% detection power, minimum frequency thresholds were set for each subject based on that subject's lowest-template unstimulated sample. Repertoire turnover was measured by Jensen-Shannon divergence between the top 1000 TCRbeta sequences post- and pre-transplant. Changes in detection of donor-reactive sequences were assessed with two-sided Fisher's exact tests. Here the immuneACCESS table is served through TCRdb, limited to in-frame sequences with V and J called. Missing clones are a known gap in these copies; in checked studies unresolved V genes cover under half, and the rest lacks a known reason. V, J and clone size are taken as reported in that table, and D and trimming were inferred from the DNA itself. This sample gives fewer than 85,000 clones in total; around 80% of them show up just once. Jointly, the top ten make up 0.79% of the sample.

What the work shows at the level of the full study, not this receptor alone: After accounting for repertoire turnover, donor-reactive detection was significantly reduced in 7 of 8 subjects for CD4 and 8 of 8 for CD8. Low numbers of available donor cells limited the measurable donor-reactive repertoire in two subjects. Because allograft tissue specimens were not available, migration of donor-reactive T cells into the graft, rather than deletion, may have occurred. In 5 of 8 subjects, circulating donor-reactive CD4 TCRbeta sequences decreased significantly after transplant, regardless of tolerance or HCV status. The conclusions were considered preliminary, being limited by small, heterogeneous patient numbers and non-standardized post-transplant time points. Donor-reactive sequences declined more than third party-reactive ones, suggesting partial antigen-specific deletion unrelated to withdrawal success.

About this clone itself: It lacks a known antigen. Base-call qualities are not available, and no considerably larger clone is one nucleotide away.

Thawed unstimulated PBMCs were stained for CD3, CD4 and CD8 and FACS-sorted into CD3+CD4+ and CD3+CD8+ populations. Randomization to immunosuppression withdrawal applied to every one of the 8 studied subjects. The Qiagen DNeasy Blood and Tissue Kit was used to isolate genomic DNA. The germline V gene (reference sequence) gives CDR1 as SEHNR and CDR2 as FQNEAQ. The CDR3 runs 16 amino acids, cysteine and phenylalanine included. The entry retains the CDR3 DNA only, 48 bases that are in frame from base 1. V is pruned by 3 bases and J by 4 bases, leaving 8 bases of the junction without a gene match. The chain is encoded by TRBV7-9 joined to TRBJ2-1; 8 of the junction bases match TRBD1. The sequencing here drew on CD4+ T cells from blood, taken 12 months after liver transplant. The sequence was obtained from a human patient who received a liver transplant. Some T cells may be donor cells from the graft after a transplant. The bases are TGTGCCAGCAGCTTCCTCGGGACAGGTAGTTACAATGAGCAGTTCTTC. This sequence encodes CASSFLGTGSYNEQFF.